This record looks at one T cell receptor (beta chain) sequence and its context. No antigen is known for it. No much larger clone exists at a distance of one base, and base qualities are not known. There are 12 amino acids in the CDR3, from cysteine to phenylalanine inclusive. The read is trimmed to its CDR3 DNA, 36 bases read in frame from base 1. Here V drops 10 bases and J drops 11 bases, and the junction holds 11 bases not matched to any gene. The immunoSEQ Assay was used to sequence TCRbeta CDR3 regions. After extraction, genomic DNA underwent amplification by bias-controlled multiplex PCR, followed by high-throughput sequencing. The paper's data handling went like this. To quantify the absolute abundance of every unique TCRbeta CDR3 region, sequences were collapsed and filtered. T cell fraction was estimated by normalizing TCRbeta template counts to usable DNA, with usable DNA measured through amplification of reference genes found in all nucleated cells. Repertoire TCRs were annotated as SARS-CoV-2-specific by exact matching of V gene, CDR3 amino acid sequence and J gene to a known reactive TCR set. The reference SARS-CoV-2 TCR set came from MIRA and was filtered for enrichment in COVID-19-positive ImmuneCODE repertoires, removing public or cross-reactive TCRs. Drawing on the MIRA antigens, annotated TCRs were analysed further at the level of specific ORF or position within ORF. Depth was the summed frequency of annotated unique rearrangements, while breadth was defined as annotated unique rearrangements over total unique productive rearrangements. TCR breadth was compared between groups using two-sided Wilcoxon rank-sum tests. TCRdb retrieved this table from immuneACCESS and kept in-frame rearrangements only. Not all clones are present; in checked studies, unresolved V genes account for under half, and no reason is known for the remainder. Clone size and V and J calls were adopted from that table, with D and trimming inferred from the DNA. This sample has roughly 500,000 clones in its table, and 80% to 90% of those were observed once. Over 2.5% of the sample is in the top ten clones.

This entry belongs to a study of Ad26.COV2.S vaccination and SARS-CoV-2 variants (dated by TCRdb to the early 2020s). Study-level background: Vaccine-arm donors came from COV1001, a multicentre, randomized, double-blind, placebo-controlled phase I-IIa trial of Ad26.COV2.S in healthy adults. Trial participants were randomized into five groups of five, in which low-dose or high-dose Ad26.COV2.S was given once or twice, or placebo was given on both occasions. Ad26.COV2.S was given intramuscularly at 5x10^10 or 1x10^11 viral particles, as a single shot or as two shots 56 days apart. The TCR-sequenced set comprised approximately 30 samples: around 20 Ad26.COV2.S vaccine recipients, 5 placebo recipients and 8 SARS-CoV-2 convalescent individuals. Sequencing of the TCRbeta repertoire served to evaluate the specificity and breadth of SARS-CoV-2-reactive T cell receptors following Ad26.COV2.S vaccination. Investigators remained blinded to trial group allocation during experiments and outcome assessment.

Results the study describes overall, beyond this receptor: After vaccination, spike-specific CD8+ and CD4+ T cell responses were reported to show substantial breadth. The study lacked the statistical power to compare responses across vaccine doses or regimens. Higher spike-specific TCR breadth was observed in Ad26.COV2.S recipients than in placebo recipients (P = 0.0014). Vaccine and placebo recipients had similar non-spike TCR breadth, a finding consistent with the vaccine containing only spike. The authors noted that the TCR breadth and depth analyses may have underestimated total T cell responses.

According to the study, the label for this sample's treatment or condition signals: about 20 received Ad26.COV2.S at low or high dose, single or two shots; roughly five received placebo; per-sample allocation not given. For vaccine and placebo recipients, repertoires were sequenced using samples collected on day 63 after the first injection. Between 29 July and 7 August 2020, Cohort 1b enrolled some 25 adults aged 18-55 years at one site in Boston, USA. Ad26.COV2.S consisted of a replication-incompetent adenovirus type 26 vector by which a prefusion-stabilized SARS-CoV-2 spike protein from the original Wuhan strain was expressed.

The sequence was collected from a person between 18 and 65 years old who received the Ad26.COV2.S COVID-19 vaccine or a placebo. The source material was peripheral blood, sampled in a trial of Ad26.COV2.S vaccine versus placebo. The sequence is built from TRBV12-3 or TRBV12-4 and TRBJ2-1, with 7 junctional bases fitting TRBD1. The CDR3 here reads CAIQFRTGQQFF. At the DNA level, the sequence is TGTGCCATTCAGTTTAGGACAGGACAGCAGTTCTTC.